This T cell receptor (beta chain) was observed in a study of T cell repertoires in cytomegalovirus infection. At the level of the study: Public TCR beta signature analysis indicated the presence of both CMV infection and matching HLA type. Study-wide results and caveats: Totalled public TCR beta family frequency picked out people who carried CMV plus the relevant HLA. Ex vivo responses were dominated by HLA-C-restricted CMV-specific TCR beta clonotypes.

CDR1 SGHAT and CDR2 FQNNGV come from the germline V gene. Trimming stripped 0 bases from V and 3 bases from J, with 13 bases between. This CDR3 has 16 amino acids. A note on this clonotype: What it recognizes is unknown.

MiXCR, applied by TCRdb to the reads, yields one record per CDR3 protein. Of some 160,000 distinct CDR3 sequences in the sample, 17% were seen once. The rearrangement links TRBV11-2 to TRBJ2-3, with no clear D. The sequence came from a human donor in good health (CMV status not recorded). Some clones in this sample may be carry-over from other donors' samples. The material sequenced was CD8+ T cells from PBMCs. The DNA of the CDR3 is TGTGCCAGCAGCTTAGATCCGTCGGGTAAGACAGATACGCAGTATTTT. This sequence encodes CASSLDPSGKTDTQYF.